This TCR beta chain was profiled in a study of glioma-infiltrating T cells after dendritic cell vaccination. Study background: Dendritic cell vaccination trial patients had either newly diagnosed or recurrent glioblastoma. Findings and limits, study-wide: No direct clonality-survival link was found; a diverse polyclonal response may matter.

Points on this clone: The antigen is unknown.

Noted time point: after dendritic cell vaccination, including at tumor progression/relapse. The vaccine used monocyte-derived dendritic cells pulsed overnight with autologous tumor lysate. Only patients with spare fresh-frozen tumor and over two years of follow-up were included. Per germline, CDR1 SQVTM and CDR2 ANQGSEA. V lost 4 bases to trimming and J lost 5 bases; unmatched junction nucleotides: 11. CDR3 length equals 14 residues. Data came from immunoSEQ multiplex PCR; TCRdb stores just in-frame clones and leaves some out. This table holds a few thousand clones, around 76% found once. This chain connects TRBV29-1 to TRBJ2-7, with 7 bases identical to TRBD2. This TCR was sampled from a human donor with glioblastoma. The sample was tumor tissue, taken after dendritic cell vaccination. The CDR3 DNA is TGCAGCGTTGTAGCGAGCGGGACCCTGAACGAGCAGTACTTC. Residues: CSVVASGTLNEQYF.